This note documents a single T cell receptor beta chain sequence. Authors' analysis steps: Estimation of nucleated cell counts relied on the amplification of reference gene primers. The assay was immunoSEQ multiplex PCR, and TCRdb's table has in-frame clones only and misses some. The DNA was the basis for D and trimming; V, J and clone size are from that table. The sample consists of under 80,000 clones, 65% to 90% of them appearing once. Trimming shortened V by 6 bases and J by 5 bases, and 13 bases separated the two germline ends. The CDR3 is made up of 13 amino acids. Germline values: CDR1 LNHNV, CDR2 YYDKDF (reference sequence). This record comes from a study of blood T cell repertoires in COVID-19.

V gene TRBV15 combines with J gene TRBJ1-1; D is uncertain. The sequencing sample was made of peripheral blood. The sequence was collected from an elderly man with acute or convalescent COVID-19. CDR3 coding DNA: TGTGCCACCAGGTACACACCGGGGACTGAAGCTTTCTTT. Its translation is CATRYTPGTEAFF.